Here is one TCR beta chain with its context. The CDR3 is 18 residues long. V shed 6 bases, J shed 8 bases, and the junction held 19 bases outside the gene matches. The germline CDR1 and CDR2 sequences are WNHNN and SYGVQD (reference sequence). These data belong to a study of blood T cell repertoires in COVID-19. The protocol was immunoSEQ multiplex PCR, while the TCRdb copy is restricted to in-frame clones and leaves out a portion. The sample includes around 170,000 clones, about 85% of them seen just once. This clonotype originated in a man aged 60-69 years with acute or convalescent COVID-19. V and J are TRBV10-1 and TRBJ1-2; 12 nucleotides line up with TRBD1. Sequencing input: peripheral blood. Here the CDR3 DNA reads TGCGCCAGCAGGGGGCCCTGGGACAGGGGGCTTCGAATGCGGGGCTACACCTTC. This sequence encodes CASRGPWDRGLRMRGYTF.